This T cell receptor beta chain was recorded in a study of cytotoxic CD8 clonotypes in ibrutinib-treated CLL. Study summary: In all, about 11 patients were relapsed/refractory, roughly 15 were treatment-naive and about 18 were IGHV unmutated. Findings and caveats of the study: Sampling of sustained-remission and progressing patients occurred at differing times. Baseline values of clonality outstripped age-matched healthy donors and followed circulating CD8+ T-cell counts.

Sequencing was performed with immunoSEQ multiplex PCR; in TCRdb, only in-frame clones are kept and a portion is missing. The data show about 22,000 clones, about three quarters seen once. This CDR3 has 17 residues. This clone was found once. Its target is not known. The TCR was taken from a human donor with chronic lymphocytic leukemia. The chain couples TRBV21-1 to TRBJ1-5. TRBV21-1 is annotated as a pseudogene. The specimen was PBMCs, collected before ibrutinib treatment. The DNA of the CDR3 is TGTGCCAGCAGCTCCCGCCGCCTCAAGGATCGGGGACAGCCCCAGCATTTT. It specifies CASSSRRLKDRGQPQHF.